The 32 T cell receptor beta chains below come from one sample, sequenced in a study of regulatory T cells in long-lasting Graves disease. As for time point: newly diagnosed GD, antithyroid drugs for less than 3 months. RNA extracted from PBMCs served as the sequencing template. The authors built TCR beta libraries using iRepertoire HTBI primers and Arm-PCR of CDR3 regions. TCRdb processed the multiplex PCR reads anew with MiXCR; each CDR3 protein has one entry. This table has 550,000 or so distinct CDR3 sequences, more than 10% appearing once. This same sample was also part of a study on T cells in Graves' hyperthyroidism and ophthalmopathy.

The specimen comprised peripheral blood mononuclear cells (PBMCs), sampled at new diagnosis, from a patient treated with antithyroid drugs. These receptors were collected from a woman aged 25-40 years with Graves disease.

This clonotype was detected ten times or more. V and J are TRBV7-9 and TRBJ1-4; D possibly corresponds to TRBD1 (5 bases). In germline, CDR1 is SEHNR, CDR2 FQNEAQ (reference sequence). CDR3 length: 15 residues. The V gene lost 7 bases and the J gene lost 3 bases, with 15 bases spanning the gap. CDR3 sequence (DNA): TGTGCCAGCATGAAAGGGGAATCGGCTAATGAAAAACTGTTTTTT. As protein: CASMKGESANEKLFF.

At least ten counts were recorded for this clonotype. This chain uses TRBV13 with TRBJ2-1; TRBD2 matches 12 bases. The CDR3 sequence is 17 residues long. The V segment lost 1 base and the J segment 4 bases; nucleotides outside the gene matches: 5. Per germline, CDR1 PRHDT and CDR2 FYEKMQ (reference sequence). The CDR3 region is CASSLASGRAGYNEQFF. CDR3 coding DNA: TGTGCCAGCAGCTTAGCTAGCGGGAGGGCCGGATACAATGAGCAGTTCTTC.

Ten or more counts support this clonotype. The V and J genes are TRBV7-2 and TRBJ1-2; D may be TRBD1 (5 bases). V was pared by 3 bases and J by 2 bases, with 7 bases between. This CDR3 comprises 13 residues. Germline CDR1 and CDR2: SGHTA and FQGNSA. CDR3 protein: CASSFDRNYGYTF. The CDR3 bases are TGTGCCAGCAGCTTCGACAGAAACTATGGCTACACCTTC.

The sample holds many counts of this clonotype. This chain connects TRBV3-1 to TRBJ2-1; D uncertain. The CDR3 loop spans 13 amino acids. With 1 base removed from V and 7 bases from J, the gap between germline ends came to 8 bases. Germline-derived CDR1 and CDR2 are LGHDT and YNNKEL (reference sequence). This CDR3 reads CASSQGTNNEQFF. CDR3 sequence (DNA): TGTGCCAGCAGCCAAGGAACAAATAATGAGCAGTTCTTC.

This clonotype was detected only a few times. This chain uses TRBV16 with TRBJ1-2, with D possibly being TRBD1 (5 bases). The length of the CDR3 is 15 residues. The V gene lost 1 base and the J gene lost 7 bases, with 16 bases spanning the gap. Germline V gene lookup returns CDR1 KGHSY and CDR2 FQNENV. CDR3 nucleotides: TGTGCCAGCAGCCAATTAAGGGGCCCCGCTGGTGGCTACACCTTC. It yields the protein CASSQLRGPAGGYTF. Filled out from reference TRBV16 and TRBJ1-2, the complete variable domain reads GEEVAQTPKHLVRGEGQKAKLYCAPIKGHSYVFWYQQVLKNEFKFLISFQNENVFDETGMPKERFSAKCLPNSPCSLEIQATKLEDSAVYFCASSQLRGPAGGYTFGSGTRLTVV.

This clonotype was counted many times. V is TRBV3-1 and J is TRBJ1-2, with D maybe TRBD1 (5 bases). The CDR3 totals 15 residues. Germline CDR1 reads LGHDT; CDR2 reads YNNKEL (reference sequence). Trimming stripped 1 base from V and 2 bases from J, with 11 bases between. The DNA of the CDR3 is TGTGCCAGCAGCCAAGTTGGAGGGGCCAACTATGGCTACACCTTC. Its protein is CASSQVGGANYGYTF.

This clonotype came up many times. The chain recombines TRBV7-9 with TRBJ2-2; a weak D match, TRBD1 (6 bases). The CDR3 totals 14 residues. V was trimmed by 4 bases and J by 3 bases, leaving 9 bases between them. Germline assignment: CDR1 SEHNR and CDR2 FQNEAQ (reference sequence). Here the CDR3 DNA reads TGTGCCAGCAGCTCGCGACAGGACACCGGGGAGCTGTTTTTT. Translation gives CASSSRQDTGELFF.

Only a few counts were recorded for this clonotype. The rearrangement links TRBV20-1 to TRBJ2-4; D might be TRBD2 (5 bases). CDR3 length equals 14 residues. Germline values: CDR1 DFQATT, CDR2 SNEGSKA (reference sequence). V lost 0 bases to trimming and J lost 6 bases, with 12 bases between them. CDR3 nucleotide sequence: TGCAGTGCTAGAGATGAGTGGACTGGAAACATTCAGTACTTC. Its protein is CSARDEWTGNIQYF.

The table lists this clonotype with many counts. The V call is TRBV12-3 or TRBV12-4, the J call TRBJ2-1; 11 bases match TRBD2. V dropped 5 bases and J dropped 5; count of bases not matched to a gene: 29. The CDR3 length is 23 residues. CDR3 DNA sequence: TGTGCCAGCAGTCCCGCCGGGACAGTCTTACTAGCGGGAGTTTCCCACGAAAACAATGAGCAGTTCTTC. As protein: CASSPAGTVLLAGVSHENNEQFF.

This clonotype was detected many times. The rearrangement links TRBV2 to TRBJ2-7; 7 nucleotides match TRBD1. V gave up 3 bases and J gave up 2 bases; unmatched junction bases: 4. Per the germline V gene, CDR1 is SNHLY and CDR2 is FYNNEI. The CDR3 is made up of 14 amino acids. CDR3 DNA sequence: TGTGCCAGCAGTGACGACAGGGTGGCCTACGAGCAGTACTTC. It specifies CASSDDRVAYEQYF.

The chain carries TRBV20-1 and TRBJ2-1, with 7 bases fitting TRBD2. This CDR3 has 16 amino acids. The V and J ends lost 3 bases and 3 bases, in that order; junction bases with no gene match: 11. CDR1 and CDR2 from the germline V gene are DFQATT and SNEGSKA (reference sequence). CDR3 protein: CSASPAGREYYNEQFF. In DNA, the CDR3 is TGCAGTGCTAGCCCTGCCGGGCGGGAGTACTACAATGAGCAGTTCTTC.

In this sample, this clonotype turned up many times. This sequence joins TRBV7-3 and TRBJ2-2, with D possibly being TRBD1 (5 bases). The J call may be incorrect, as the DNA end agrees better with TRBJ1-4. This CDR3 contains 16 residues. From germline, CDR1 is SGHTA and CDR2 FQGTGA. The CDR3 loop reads CASSSVPMGLAGKLFF. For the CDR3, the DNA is TGTGCCAGCAGCTCGGTCCCCATGGGGCTAGCGGGAAAACTGTTTTTT.

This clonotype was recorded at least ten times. The CDR3 here is CASSPTGTSTGELFF. The CDR3 coding sequence is TGTGCCAGCAGCCCGACCGGGACTAGCACCGGGGAGCTGTTTTTT. The chain combines TRBV11-2 with TRBJ2-2; 8 bases agree with TRBD2. V was pared by 5 bases and J by 4 bases, with 6 bases of the junction left unmatched. The CDR3 contains 15 residues. Germline V lookup: CDR1 SGHAT, CDR2 FQNNGV.

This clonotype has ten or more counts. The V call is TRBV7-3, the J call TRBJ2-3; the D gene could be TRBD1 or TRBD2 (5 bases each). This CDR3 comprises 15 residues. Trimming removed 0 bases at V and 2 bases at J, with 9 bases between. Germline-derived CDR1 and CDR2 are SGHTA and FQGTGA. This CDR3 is CASSLTRDVTDTQYF. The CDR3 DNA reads TGTGCCAGCAGCTTAACAAGGGACGTCACAGATACGCAGTATTTT. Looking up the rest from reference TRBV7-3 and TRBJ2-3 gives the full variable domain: GAGVSQTPSNKVTEKGKYVELRCDPISGHTALYWYRQSLGQGPEFLIYFQGTGAADDSGLPNDRFFAVRPEGSVSTLKIQRTERGDSAVYLCASSLTRDVTDTQYFGPGTRLTVL.

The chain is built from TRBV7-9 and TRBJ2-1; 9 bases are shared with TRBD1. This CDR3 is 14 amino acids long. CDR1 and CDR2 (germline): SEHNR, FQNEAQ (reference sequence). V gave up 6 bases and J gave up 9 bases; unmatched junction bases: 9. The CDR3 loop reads CASSMAQGAIEQFF. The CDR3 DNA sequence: TGTGCCAGCAGTATGGCACAGGGGGCCATTGAGCAGTTCTTC. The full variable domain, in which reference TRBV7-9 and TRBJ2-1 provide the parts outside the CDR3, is DTGVSQNPRHKITKRGQNVTFRCDPISEHNRLYWYRQTLGQGPEFLTYFQNEAQLEKSRLLSDRFSAERPKGSFSTLEIQRTEQGDSAMYLCASSMAQGAIEQFFGPGTRLTVL.

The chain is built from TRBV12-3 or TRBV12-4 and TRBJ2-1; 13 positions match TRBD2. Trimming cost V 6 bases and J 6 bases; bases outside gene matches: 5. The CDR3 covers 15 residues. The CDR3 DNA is TGTGCCAGCAGCCCCGGGACTAGCGGGGTCAATGAGCAGTTCTTC. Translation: CASSPGTSGVNEQFF.

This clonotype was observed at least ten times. The CDR3 reads CASSWADRYQPQHF. In nucleotides, the CDR3 is TGTGCCAGCAGTTGGGCCGACAGGTACCAGCCCCAGCATTTT. The genes are TRBV12-3 or TRBV12-4 and TRBJ1-5; maybe TRBD1 (6 bases). The CDR3 has 14 residues. Trimming took 4 bases from V and 7 from J, leaving 14 bases between them.

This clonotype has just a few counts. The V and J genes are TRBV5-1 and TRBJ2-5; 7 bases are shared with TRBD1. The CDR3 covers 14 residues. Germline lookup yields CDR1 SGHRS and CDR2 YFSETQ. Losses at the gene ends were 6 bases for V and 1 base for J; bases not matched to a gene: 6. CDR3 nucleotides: TGCGCCAGCAATGGGCAGGGGGTCCAAGAGACCCAGTACTTC. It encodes CASNGQGVQETQYF.

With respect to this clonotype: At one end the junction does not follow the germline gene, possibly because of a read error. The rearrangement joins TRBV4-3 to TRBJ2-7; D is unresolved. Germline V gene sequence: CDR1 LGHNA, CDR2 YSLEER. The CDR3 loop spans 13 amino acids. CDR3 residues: CASSTFINTFQFF. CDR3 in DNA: TGCGCCAGCAGCACTTTTATTAACACCTTCCAATTCTTC.

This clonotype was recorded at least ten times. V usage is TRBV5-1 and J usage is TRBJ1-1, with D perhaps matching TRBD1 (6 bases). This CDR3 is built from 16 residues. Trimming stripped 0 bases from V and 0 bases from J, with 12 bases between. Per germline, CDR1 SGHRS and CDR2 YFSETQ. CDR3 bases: TGCGCCAGCAGCTTGGTACAGGGAAGCATGAACACTGAAGCTTTCTTT. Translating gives CASSLVQGSMNTEAFF.

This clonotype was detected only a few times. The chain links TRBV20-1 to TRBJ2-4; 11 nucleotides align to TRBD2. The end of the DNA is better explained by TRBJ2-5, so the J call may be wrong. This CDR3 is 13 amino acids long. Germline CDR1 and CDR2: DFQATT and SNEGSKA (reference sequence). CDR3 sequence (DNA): TGCAGTGCACCGGGACTAGCGGCGGAGACCCAGTACTTC. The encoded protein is CSAPGLAAETQYF.

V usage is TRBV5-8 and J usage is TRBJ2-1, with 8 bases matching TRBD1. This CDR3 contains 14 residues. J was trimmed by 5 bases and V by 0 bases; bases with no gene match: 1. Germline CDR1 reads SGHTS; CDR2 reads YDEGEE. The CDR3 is CASSLEGQDNEQFF. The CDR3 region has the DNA TGTGCCAGCAGCTTGGAGGGACAGGACAATGAGCAGTTCTTC.

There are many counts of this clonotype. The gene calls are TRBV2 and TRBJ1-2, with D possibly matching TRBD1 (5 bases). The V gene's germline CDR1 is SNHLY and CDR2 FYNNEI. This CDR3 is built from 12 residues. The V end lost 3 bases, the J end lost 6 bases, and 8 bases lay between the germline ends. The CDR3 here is CASSERGDGYTF. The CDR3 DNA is TGTGCCAGCAGTGAGCGGGGGGATGGCTACACCTTC.

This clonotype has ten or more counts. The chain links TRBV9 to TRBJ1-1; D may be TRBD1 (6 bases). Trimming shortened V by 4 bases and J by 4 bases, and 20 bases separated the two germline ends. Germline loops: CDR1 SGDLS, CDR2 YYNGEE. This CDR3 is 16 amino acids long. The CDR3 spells CASSPAGGGAITEAFF. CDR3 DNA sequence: TGTGCCAGCAGCCCGGCGGGGGGGGGCGCGATCACTGAAGCTTTCTTT.

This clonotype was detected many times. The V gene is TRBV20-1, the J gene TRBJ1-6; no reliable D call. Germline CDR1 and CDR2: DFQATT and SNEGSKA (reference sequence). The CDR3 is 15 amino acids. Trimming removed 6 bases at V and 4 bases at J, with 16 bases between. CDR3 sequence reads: CSARLGYGYNSPLHF. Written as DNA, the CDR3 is TGCAGTGCCCGGTTGGGGTACGGGTATAATTCACCCCTCCACTTT.

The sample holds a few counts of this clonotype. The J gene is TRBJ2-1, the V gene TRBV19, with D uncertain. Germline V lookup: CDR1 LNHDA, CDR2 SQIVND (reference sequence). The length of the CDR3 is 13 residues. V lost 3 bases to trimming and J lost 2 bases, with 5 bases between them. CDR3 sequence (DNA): TGTGCCAGTAGTATCTACACCTACAATGAGCAGTTCTTC. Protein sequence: CASSIYTYNEQFF.

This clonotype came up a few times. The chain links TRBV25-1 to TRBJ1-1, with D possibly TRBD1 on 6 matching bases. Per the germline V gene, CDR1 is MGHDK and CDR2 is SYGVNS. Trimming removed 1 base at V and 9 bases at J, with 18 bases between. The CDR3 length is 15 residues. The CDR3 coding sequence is TGTGCCAGCAGTGAATTGGGGACACCTGTGGAAAAAGCTTTCTTT. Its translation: CASSELGTPVEKAFF.

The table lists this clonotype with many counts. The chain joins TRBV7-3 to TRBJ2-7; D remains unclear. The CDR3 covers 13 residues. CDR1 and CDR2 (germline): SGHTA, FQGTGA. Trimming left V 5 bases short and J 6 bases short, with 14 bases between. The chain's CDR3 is CASSHDPLSEQYF. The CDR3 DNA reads TGTGCCAGCAGCCATGACCCTCTCTCCGAGCAGTACTTC.

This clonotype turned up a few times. The CDR3 DNA is TGCGCCAGCAGTCCACTAGCGGGCCCTAACACCGGGGAGCTGTTTTTT. It encodes CASSPLAGPNTGELFF. This sequence joins TRBV10-1 and TRBJ2-2; 9 bases line up with TRBD2. The CDR3 length is 16 residues. The J segment lost 2 bases and the V segment lost 5 bases, leaving 6 bases of the junction unmatched. Germline CDR1 reads WNHNN; CDR2 reads SYGVQD (reference sequence).

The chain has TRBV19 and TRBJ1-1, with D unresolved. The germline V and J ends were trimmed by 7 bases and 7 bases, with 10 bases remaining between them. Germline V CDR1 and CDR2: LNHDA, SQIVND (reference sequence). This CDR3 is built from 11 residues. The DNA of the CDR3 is TGTGCCAGTAAACGGTCGCTTGAAGCTTTCTTT. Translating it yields CASKRSLEAFF. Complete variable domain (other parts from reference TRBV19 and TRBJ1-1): DGGITQSPKYLFRKEGQNVTLSCEQNLNHDAMYWYRQDPGQGLRLIYYSQIVNDFQKGDIAEGYSVSREKKESFPLTVTSAQKNPTAFYLCASKRSLEAFFGQGTRLTVV.

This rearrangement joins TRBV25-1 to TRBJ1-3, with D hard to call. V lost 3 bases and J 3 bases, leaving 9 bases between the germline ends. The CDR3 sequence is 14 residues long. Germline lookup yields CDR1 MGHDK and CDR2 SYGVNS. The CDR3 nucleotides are TGTGCCAGCAGTGACAGGACTTTTGGAAACACCATATATTTT. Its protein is CASSDRTFGNTIYF.

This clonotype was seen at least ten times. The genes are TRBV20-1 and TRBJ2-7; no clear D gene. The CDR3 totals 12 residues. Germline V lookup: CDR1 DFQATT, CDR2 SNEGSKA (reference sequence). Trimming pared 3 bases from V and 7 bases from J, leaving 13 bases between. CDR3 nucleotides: TGCAGTGCTAGGCAAGATCCGTATGAGCAGTACTTC. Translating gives CSARQDPYEQYF.